Ten or more counts support the clone carrying this T cell receptor (beta chain). Its antigen is unknown. The data were taken from a study of spatial heterogeneity in lung cancer. Time point noted: sample taken at primary tumor resection. Samples were obtained from 65 to 80 donors, all untreated early-stage non-small cell lung cancer patients. TCRdb processed the 5' RACE reads anew with MiXCR; each CDR3 protein has one entry. This repertoire shows around 19,000 distinct CDR3 sequences, about 16% found once; its top ten account for about 31%. Trimming cost V 10 bases and J 7 bases; bases outside gene matches: 11. Germline V gene data show CDR1 as MNHNS and CDR2 as SASEGT. This CDR3 comprises 13 residues. General study findings and limits: Expanded TCRs classified as ubiquitous or regional were counted, and these counts tracked ubiquitous and regional nonsynonymous mutations, respectively. In tumors, expanded intratumoral alpha and beta TCR counts tracked mutation counts. Alpha chain coverage of tumor T cells was estimated at around 7%, and beta chain coverage at about 13%.

The origin of this receptor is a female donor with early-stage non-small cell lung cancer. The specimen comprised lung tumor tissue, sampled at surgery. This chain connects TRBV6-1 to TRBJ2-5, with 8 bases aligning to TRBD1. This CDR3 is CATDHGQGGTQYF. CDR3 DNA: TGTGCCACCGACCACGGACAGGGAGGGACCCAGTACTTC.